This T cell receptor (beta chain) was profiled in a study of blood T cell repertoires in COVID-19 (dated by TCRdb to 2020 to 2022). The study in broad terms: Samples covering the acute and convalescent phases of COVID-19 were provided by collaborators in the United States, Italy and Spain. The prospective study material was composed of cDNA or gDNA derived from T cells, B-cell-depleted T cells, or PBMCs. The dataset comprised deeply sampled blood TCRbeta repertoires from subjects exposed to, actively infected with, or recovered from COVID-19. The repertoires were released in a freely available public database meant as a resource for research on the immune response to SARS-CoV-2. Samples were obtained from the ongoing ImmuneRACE study (first 160 participants) and from 1,000 to 1,500 subjects provided by 6 global collaborators. Nearly every sample came with metadata listing a de-identified subject ID, COVID-19 status, age in years and sex. HLA class I and class II types, where available, came from metadata supplied by the sample provider rather than from assay-based typing.

To note about this clone: Its binding antigen is unknown. Base qualities are not provided; no much larger clone lies one nucleotide away.

The immunoSEQ Assay, a bias-controlled multiplex PCR, was used to amplify TCRbeta CDR3 regions from genomic DNA. Under the source paper's analysis protocol: Nucleated cell counts per sample were estimated from amplification of reference gene primers within the assay. To quantify the absolute abundance of each unique TCRbeta CDR3 rearrangement, sequence reads were collapsed and filtered. For each sample, productive Simpson clonality was calculated by taking the square root of Simpson's diversity index across productive rearrangements. TCRdb holds this immuneACCESS table with in-frame rearrangements only. Some clones are missing; in checked studies, unresolved V genes explain under half, and the rest has no known cause. The V and J calls and clone size are taken from that table; D and trimming were inferred from the DNA. Present in this sample are roughly 160,000 clones, roughly 88% of which were seen just once. About 4.9% of the sample lies in the top ten.

V is shortened by 1 base, J by 6 bases, and the region joining them spans 9 bases. Measured from the cysteine to the phenylalanine, the CDR3 is 13 residues long. This entry keeps only the CDR3 DNA: 39 bases, framed from base 1. The germline V gene yields SGHTA for CDR1 and FQGNSA for CDR2. In Seattle, one collaborating source enrolled patients while the infection was active and tracked those patients longitudinally over the course of disease. Collaborating institutions collected whole blood in K2EDTA tubes following their own protocols. For TCRbeta analysis, collaborators shipped samples in one of three forms: frozen whole blood, isolated PBMCs, or DNA extracted from either of those sample types. Results and caveats for the whole study, not just this receptor: The quantity of clinical and demographic metadata differed by source and by participant and was supplied without curation.

The chain is made from TRBV7-2 and TRBJ1-2, and TRBD1 may be the D gene, going by 5 matching bases. This TCR came from a man between 18 and 29 years old with COVID-19, enrolled during active disease. Sample: peripheral blood. At the DNA level, the sequence is TGTGCCAGCAGCTTAGGGACAACAAATGGCTACACCTTC. This is translated as CASSLGTTNGYTF. Outside the CDR3, residues come from the reference TRBV7-2 and TRBJ1-2 proteins, so the full variable domain is: GAGVSQSPSNKVTEKGKDVELRCDPISGHTALYWYRQSLGQGLEFLIYFQGNSAPDKSGLPSDRFSAERTGGSVSTLTIQRTQQEDSAVYLCASSLGTTNGYTFGSGTRLTVV.